Detailed here is one T cell receptor (beta chain). Its antigen is unknown. It has no much larger one-base neighbor in the sample; base qualities were not kept. Including the terminal cysteine and phenylalanine, the CDR3 comprises 13 residues. Just the 39-base CDR3 DNA is kept, in frame starting at base 1. V lost 8 bases and J lost 12 bases; the stretch between them is 20 bases long. The germline V gene encodes CDR1 MNHEY and CDR2 SMNVEV (reference sequence). Libraries were built with the immunoSEQ multiplex PCR assay. The original methods were these. A statistical classification framework was built to diagnose cytomegalovirus status from the catalog of TCR beta chain sequences. In TCRdb, the immuneACCESS table is reduced to in-frame sequences with V and J assigned. These tables do not hold every clone; where another copy was compared, an unresolved V gene accounts for under half, and the others remain unexplained. V and J calls and clone size follow that table, whereas D and trimming were derived from the DNA. This sample holds 150,000 to 200,000 clones; about 95% were observed only once. The ten largest make up about 0.89% of the sample.

This sample is drawn from a study of cytomegalovirus exposure and HLA in healthy donors (dated by TCRdb to about 2017). Turning to the overall study: A later analysis indicated that the roughly 120 validation repertoires were generated on the platform also employed for the approximately 700 repertoires of the first cohort. The aim of the study was to test whether cataloging public T cell receptors could identify signatures of past pathogen exposure. Besides the first cohort of 500 to 700 subjects, a separate validation cohort made up of about 120 different subjects was used. To predict cytomegalovirus infection status, the study brought together high-throughput TCR immunosequencing, statistical association of individual TCRs with disease status, and machine learning. What the authors observed across the whole study: Most TCR sequences were observed very rarely across donors, whereas some public TCRs were present in many individuals. The classifier was reported to diagnose cytomegalovirus status with high specificity and sensitivity in both the original cohort and the validation cohort. The study listed 150 to 200 TCR beta chains as associated with cytomegalovirus. Three of the identified cytomegalovirus-associated TCR beta chains were confirmed in vitro to be specific for cytomegalovirus antigens. A later analysis had no HLA typing for the validation cohort, so co-occurrence there was scored across all 110 or so repertoires. In a later analysis, TCRs clustered in the first cohort were found to also tend to co-occur in the roughly 120 validation repertoires, with approximately 95% of cluster scores above 0. According to the authors, the approach could potentially be generalized to other disease states and immunological phenotypes.

The donors belonged to the validation cohort of roughly 120 subjects, which was separate from the roughly 670-subject first cohort. The sequencing input was PBMCs. This sequence originates from a woman younger than 30 in good health and CMV-seronegative. The chain was built from TRBV27 and TRBJ2-4, and the D gene may be TRBD2, 7 bases matching. The CDR3 amino acid sequence is: CASGDGGWGPQYF. The bases read TGTGCCAGCGGGGACGGGGGGTGGGGGCCTCAGTACTTC.